The next 22 T cell receptor beta chains were all read from a single sample in a study of T cells expressing NK-cell markers. TCRdb reprocessed the 5' RACE reads and stores each CDR3 protein as one record, lacking DNA. Its listing shows about 390,000 distinct CDR3 sequences. The source material was blood T cells: a sorted CD56 or NKG2C T cell subset, CD4+ or CD8+ T cells, or bulk PBMC T cells (not recorded which). The source of these receptors is a woman aged 45-60 years in good health.

The CDR3 loop reads CASSIQVNTEAFF. This chain connects TRBV6-1 to TRBJ1-1; checking the TCRdb D call of TRBD1 is not possible without DNA. The CDR3 runs to 13 residues. CDR1 and CDR2 from the germline V gene are MNHNS and SASEGT.

J is TRBJ2-3 and V is TRBV5-1; TCRdb lists TRBD2, though no DNA is available to test this call. The germline V gene has CDR1 SGHRS and CDR2 YFSETQ. The CDR3 has 16 amino acids. The CDR3 protein is CASSLAEAGGPDTQYF.

The chain employs TRBV11-3 and TRBJ2-1; there is no DNA to check the TCRdb D call of TRBD1. This CDR3 has 17 residues. Germline V gene lookup returns CDR1 SGHNT and CDR2 YENEEA. This CDR3 is CASSLEVTVRATNEQFF.

The V call is TRBV12-3 or TRBV12-4, the J call TRBJ1-2. The length of the CDR3 is 12 residues. The CDR3 region is CASSFIAYGYTF.

CDR3 residues: CASSPDRGQGYTF. The chain carries TRBV12-3 or TRBV12-4 and TRBJ1-2; TCRdb returns TRBD1, unconfirmable since there is no DNA. The CDR3 length is 13 residues.

V gene TRBV5-5 combines with J gene TRBJ2-1. The CDR3 has 14 amino acids. Germline V gene data show CDR1 as SGHKS and CDR2 as YYEKEE (reference sequence). The CDR3 here is CASSLGTLYGEQFF.

This chain uses TRBV3-1 with TRBJ2-1; TCRdb designates TRBD2, a call that cannot be tested without DNA. The CDR3 has 16 residues. CDR1 is LGHDT, CDR2 YNNKEL, per germline (reference sequence). The CDR3 sequence is CASSPLEGAGRNEQFF.

Here the CDR3 reads CSARVWGTTRDQPQHF. The rearrangement links TRBV20-1 to TRBJ1-5. Germline V gives CDR1 DFQATT, CDR2 SNEGSKA (reference sequence). The CDR3 has 16 amino acids.

The chain is built from TRBV12-3 or TRBV12-4 and TRBJ2-1; TCRdb returns TRBD1, unconfirmable since there is no DNA. The CDR3 sequence is 15 residues long. The CDR3 reads CAIKPGQDSYNEQFF.

V usage is TRBV6-6 and J usage is TRBJ1-1; no DNA is available, so the TRBD1 call from TCRdb remains unchecked. This CDR3 has 15 residues. Germline V lookup: CDR1 MNHNY, CDR2 SVGAGI (reference sequence). This CDR3 is CASSHRDRGGAEAFF.

The rearrangement links TRBV11-2 to TRBJ2-1; the D call of TRBD2 rests on TCRdb alone, since no DNA is present to check it. The CDR3 is 14 residues long. Germline V CDR1 and CDR2: SGHAT, FQNNGV. The CDR3 reads CASSQSGTNNEQFF.

The J gene is TRBJ2-1, the V gene TRBV6-1; TCRdb selects TRBD2, and the lack of DNA leaves this call unchecked. This CDR3 has 15 amino acids. Germline values: CDR1 MNHNS, CDR2 SASEGT. CDR3 sequence: CASGLAVGSYNEQFF.

The genes are TRBV12-3 or TRBV12-4 and TRBJ2-3; the D call from TCRdb, TRBD2, cannot be confirmed without DNA. CDR3 length: 16 residues. The CDR3 here is CASSRTSGGPTYTQYF.

The rearrangement uses TRBV5-1 and TRBJ1-5; TCRdb's assignment of TRBD1 cannot be checked, as there is no DNA. Germline CDR1 SGHRS, CDR2 YFSETQ. There are 15 residues in the CDR3. CDR3 protein: CASRPGTGYDQPQHF.

This chain joins TRBV4-1 and TRBJ2-3. The CDR3 runs 12 residues. Germline-derived CDR1 and CDR2 are MGHRA and YSYEKL. The CDR3: CASSNPEDTQYF.

The V call is TRBV27, the J call TRBJ1-2; TCRdb's D call, TRBD1, is unchecked because there is no DNA. The CDR3 contains 13 residues. CDR1 and CDR2 (germline): MNHEY, SMNVEV (reference sequence). CDR3 residues: CASSPGGLAGYTF.

The chain uses TRBV18 and TRBJ2-1; TCRdb's D gene call, TRBD2, goes unchecked for lack of DNA. Germline V gives CDR1 KGHSH, CDR2 LQKENI. The CDR3 length is 16 residues. This CDR3 is CASSPSSAENYNEQFF.

Here the CDR3 reads CASSWGRASGSPKQFF. The chain joins TRBV12-3 or TRBV12-4 to TRBJ2-1; TCRdb's D gene call, TRBD2, goes unchecked for lack of DNA. There are 16 residues in the CDR3.

The J gene is TRBJ2-2, the V gene TRBV14; TCRdb selects TRBD1, and the lack of DNA leaves this call unchecked. The CDR3 contains 15 residues. Germline CDR1 reads SGHDN; CDR2 reads FVKESK. The CDR3 sequence is CASSRRDPNTGELFF.

The chain employs TRBV9 and TRBJ1-2. Germline V gene data show CDR1 as SGDLS and CDR2 as YYNGEE. CDR3 length: 17 residues. The CDR3 reads CASSATATQFTYYGYTF.

The chain carries TRBV4-1 and TRBJ2-5; the TCRdb call, TRBD2, lacks DNA for checking. The CDR3 extends over 17 amino acids. Per the germline V gene, CDR1 is MGHRA and CDR2 is YSYEKL. This chain's CDR3 is CASSQDVAEGGSETQYF.

The chain couples TRBV25-1 to TRBJ1-1; lacking DNA, the TRBD1 call made by TCRdb goes unchecked. CDR3 length equals 12 residues. CDR1 is MGHDK, CDR2 SYGVNS, per germline. Here the CDR3 reads CASTTGDRGAFF.